A selection of T cell receptor beta chains follows, all from one sample in a study of tumor and adjacent non-tumor tissue in lung cancer. Using its own MiXCR run on the multiplex PCR reads, TCRdb lists one record per CDR3 protein. Of over 110,000 distinct CDR3 sequences in the sample, about 71% were seen once. The material sequenced was lung tumor tissue. The receptor set was obtained from a man in his sixties with small cell lung cancer. Each CDR3 is given without its conserved first and last residue. Not every row has a clone size; where given, it reads once, few, many or a size class.

j_call | clone_size | v_call | cdr3_aa
TRBJ1-5 | - | TRBV6-1 | DSSADRGSNQPQH
TRBJ1-1 | many | TRBV6-5 | ASRGQGAPAF
TRBJ2-6 | - | TRBV4-1 | ASSQVRGQGPLGANVLT
TRBJ1-2 | once | TRBV11-2 | ANSLIQGANYGYT
TRBJ2-3 | - | TRBV29-1 | SISTGPHTDMQY
TRBJ2-7 | - | TRBV20-1 | SASRGLRYEEY
TRBJ1-2 | - | TRBV29-1 | SVHDPLSPRGYT
TRBJ2-2 | - | TRBV20-1 | SVRDQPTGELF
TRBJ1-2 | - | TRBV5-1 | ASSLQGANYGYT
TRBJ1-2 | many | TRBV20-1 | SARGLDSNYGYT
TRBJ2-7 | many | TRBV6-2/TRBV6-3 | ASGRFSSYEQY
TRBJ2-2 | - | TRBV5-1 | ASSLWDRGILVGELF
TRBJ2-2 | - | TRBV10-3 | ATQHVGDTGELF
TRBJ2-3 | - | TRBV5-1 | ASSLALGGTTTDTQY
TRBJ2-5 | - | TRBV5-1 | ASSLGFTTTQETQY
TRBJ1-2 | - | TRBV6-1 | ASSEGLSPDYGYT